Listed below are T cell receptor beta chains from one sample, sequenced in a study of CD8+CD57+ T cells in acquired aplastic anemia. In TCRdb, the reads were re-called with MiXCR into one record per CDR3 protein. Among 150,000 to 200,000 distinct CDR3 sequences listed, over 60% were seen once. Sequenced: sorted CD4+, CD8+, or CD8+CD57+ T cells (not recorded which) from PBMCs. These receptors were obtained from a human donor with severe aplastic anemia or a healthy control (not recorded which). Each CDR3 is given with its conserved first and last residue. A D gene is named only where the DNA matches it firmly. Clone size is stated in some rows and not others, as once, few, many or a class when expanded.

D gene	clone size	V gene	J gene	CDR3 protein	CDR3 DNA
NA	NA	TRBV10-3	TRBJ1-3	CAISGSGNTIYF	TGTGCCATCAGTGGCTCTGGAAACACCATATATTTT
NA	NA	TRBV5-1	TRBJ2-5	CASSHGTTQETQYF	TGCGCCAGCAGCCACGGGACAACCCAAGAGACCCAGTACTTC
NA	NA	TRBV2	TRBJ2-1	CASSEQGTYNEQFF	TGTGCCAGCAGTGAACAGGGTACCTACAATGAGCAGTTCTTC
NA	NA	TRBV4-3	TRBJ1-2	CASSQVSSDYGYTF	TGCGCCAGCAGCCAAGTTTCATCGGACTATGGCTACACCTTC
TRBD1	many	TRBV4-3	TRBJ1-6	CASSQDTDRGVNSPLHF	TGCGCCAGCAGCCAAGATACGGACAGGGGCGTGAATTCACCCCTCCACTTT
NA	NA	TRBV7-9	TRBJ2-6	CASSLAQRGLAGANVLTF	TGTGCCAGCAGCTTAGCCCAGAGGGGTTTGGCTGGGGCCAACGTCCTGACTTTC
NA	NA	TRBV9	TRBJ1-2	CASSVGGLNYGYTF	TGTGCCAGCAGCGTAGGAGGGCTGAACTATGGCTACACCTTC
TRBD2	NA	TRBV29-1	TRBJ2-2	CSVEHFGTSGGNTGELFF	TGCAGCGTTGAACATTTTGGGACTAGCGGGGGGAACACCGGGGAGCTGTTTTTT
NA	NA	TRBV24-1	TRBJ1-5	CATSTNQGRQPQHF	TGTGCCACCAGTACCAATCAGGGCCGGCAGCCCCAGCATTTT
TRBD1	NA	TRBV19	TRBJ1-4	CASSIGGQTKLFF	TGTGCCAGTAGTATAGGGGGACAGACAAAACTGTTTTTT
NA	few	TRBV27	TRBJ1-1	CASSLQGGGAEAFF	TGTGCCAGCAGTTTACAAGGGGGTGGGGCTGAAGCTTTCTTT
NA	NA	TRBV19	TRBJ1-4	CASTDGNEKLFF	TGTGCCAGTACGGACGGGAATGAAAAACTGTTTTTT
NA	NA	TRBV12-3/TRBV12-4	TRBJ2-1	CASTDRRGATNEQFF	TGTGCCAGCACCGATCGACGGGGGGCAACCAATGAGCAGTTCTTC